These T cell receptor beta chains were read from a single sample in a study of blood T cell repertoires in COVID-19. Profiled with immunoSEQ multiplex PCR; TCRdb holds only in-frame clones, not every one. The repertoire has approximately 160,000 clones, under 85% of them found once; the top ten carry less than 4.5%. Sequences were obtained from peripheral blood. The receptors were sampled from a woman aged 80 or older with acute or convalescent COVID-19. Both conserved end residues are part of each CDR3. D genes are given only for firm matches. Clone size is not always given. Where it is, it says once, few, many or a class for expanded clones.

.,TRBV6-4,.,TRBJ1-3,CASSDAQNSGNTIYF,TGTGCCAGCAGTGACGCTCAGAACTCTGGAAACACCATATATTTT
TRBD2,TRBV4-2,.,TRBJ2-3,CASSQSASGMDTQYF,TGTGCCAGCAGCCAGTCGGCTAGCGGGATGGATACGCAGTATTTT
TRBD1,TRBV11-1,.,TRBJ1-2,CASSIQGTYNGYTF,TGTGCCAGCAGTATACAGGGGACGTATAATGGCTACACCTTC
TRBD1,TRBV5-1,.,TRBJ1-1,CASSLQGVDTEAFF,TGCGCCAGCAGCTTACAGGGGGTCGACACTGAAGCTTTCTTT
TRBD1,TRBV6-2/TRBV6-3,.,TRBJ1-5,CASSLAGTGVQPQHF,TGTGCCAGCAGCCTCGCCGGGACAGGGGTTCAGCCCCAGCATTTT
.,TRBV5-1,.,TRBJ2-2,CASSLLPGVVAGELFF,TGCGCCAGCAGCTTGCTACCAGGGGTCGTTGCCGGGGAGCTGTTTTTT
TRBD2,TRBV5-6,.,TRBJ2-1,CASSSLTSGGRGEQFF,TGTGCCAGCAGCTCTCTCACTAGCGGGGGGCGCGGTGAGCAGTTCTTC
TRBD2,TRBV6-5,.,TRBJ2-1,CASSRGREDNEQFF,TGTGCCAGCAGTCGAGGGAGGGAAGACAATGAGCAGTTCTTC
TRBD2,TRBV15,.,TRBJ2-2,CATSRDPASGDPGELFF,TGTGCCACCAGCAGAGATCCGGCTAGCGGGGACCCCGGGGAGCTGTTTTTT
TRBD1,TRBV14,.,TRBJ1-2,CASSQSRGNRGSYGYTF,TGTGCCAGCAGCCAAAGTCGCGGAAACAGGGGCTCCTATGGCTACACCTTC
.,TRBV14,.,TRBJ1-2,CASSQGQEIYGYTF,TGTGCCAGCAGCCAAGGACAGGAAATCTATGGCTACACCTTC
.,TRBV12-3/TRBV12-4,.,TRBJ2-1,CASSLADLVQFF,TGTGCCAGCAGTTTGGCCGACCTAGTGCAGTTCTTC
.,TRBV9,few,TRBJ1-1,CASSRPGGMNTEAFF,TGTGCCAGCAGCCGCCCCGGGGGGATGAACACTGAAGCTTTCTTT
TRBD1,TRBV6-2/TRBV6-3,.,TRBJ1-2,CASSYLGGQGSPLYGYTF,TGTGCCAGCAGTTACCTCGGGGGACAGGGGAGCCCCCTCTATGGCTACACCTTC
.,TRBV5-6,once,TRBJ2-1,CASSLVQPPFNEQFF,TGTGCCAGCAGCTTGGTACAGCCACCCTTCAATGAGCAGTTCTTC
.,TRBV6-6,.,TRBJ1-4,CASRSGPGKEKLFF,TGTGCCAGCAGGTCCGGGCCGGGAAAAGAAAAACTGTTTTTT
TRBD1,TRBV19,once,TRBJ1-5,CASSHTWGDRDSNQPQHF,TGTGCCAGTAGCCATACCTGGGGGGACAGGGATAGCAATCAGCCCCAGCATTTT
TRBD1,TRBV29-1,.,TRBJ2-3,CSVEEGTGQARDTQYF,TGCAGCGTTGAAGAAGGAACGGGACAGGCTCGAGATACGCAGTATTTT
.,TRBV6-1,.,TRBJ1-1,CASSDSGLSMNTEAFF,TGTGCCAGCAGTGATTCTGGACTTTCCATGAACACTGAAGCTTTCTTT
.,TRBV20-1,once,TRBJ2-5,CSAQGRGTQYF,TGCAGTGCCCAGGGTCGAGGGACCCAGTACTTC
TRBD1,TRBV5-1,.,TRBJ1-2,CASSSRQGGYGYTF,TGCGCCAGCAGCTCCCGACAGGGAGGATATGGCTACACCTTC
.,TRBV3-1/TRBV3-2,.,TRBJ1-1,CASSHSNTEAFF,TGTGCCAGCAGCCATAGCAACACTGAAGCTTTCTTT
.,TRBV3-1/TRBV3-2,.,TRBJ1-3,CASSHQSGNTIYF,TGTGCCAGCAGCCACCAATCCGGAAACACCATATATTTT
.,TRBV6-5,.,TRBJ2-1,CASSYHLGEQFF,TGTGCCAGCAGTTACCATCTCGGTGAGCAGTTCTTC
.,TRBV19,.,TRBJ2-7,CASSIGRDKPYEQYF,TGTGCCAGTAGTATAGGCCGGGACAAACCCTACGAGCAGTACTTC
TRBD1,TRBV2,.,TRBJ2-5,CASSEGQPYQETQYF,TGTGCCAGCAGTGAGGGACAGCCGTACCAAGAGACCCAGTACTTC